The text below deals with one T cell receptor (beta chain). The antigen remains undetermined. This record belongs to a study of cytomegalovirus exposure and HLA in healthy donors. Study-wide results and limits: Most TCR sequences proved rare, with some public TCRs found in many donors. Published work reported that the classifier diagnosed cytomegalovirus status with high specificity and sensitivity.

Germline values: CDR1 LNHNV, CDR2 YYDKDF (reference sequence). Losses at the gene ends were 3 bases for V and 7 bases for J; bases not matched to a gene: 17. The length of the CDR3 is 18 residues. TCRdb's table, derived via immunoSEQ multiplex PCR, lists solely in-frame clones and lacks some. The repertoire holds roughly 150,000 clones, with less than 90% as singletons. It was the roughly 110-subject validation cohort, separate from the roughly 700-subject first cohort, to which the donors belonged. The sequencing sample was made of PBMCs. The chain carries TRBV15 and TRBJ1-2; 10 bases map to TRBD1. The TCR sequence derives from a man aged 25-45 years in good health and CMV-seropositive. CDR3 sequence reads: CATSSSRDRGLFKVGYTF. The CDR3 DNA is TGTGCCACCAGCAGCTCCCGGGACAGGGGTTTATTTAAGGTTGGCTACACCTTC.